The rows below give T cell receptor beta chains drawn from one sample of a study of early T cells in non-severe SARS-CoV-2 infection. TCRdb reprocessed the 5' RACE reads via MiXCR and lists one record per CDR3 protein. Among tens of thousands of distinct CDR3 sequences, roughly an eighth were seen once, and the ten largest hold about 1.3%. The sequencing used whole blood, collected at baseline. Receptors were obtained from an adult who was a healthcare worker with PCR-confirmed SARS-CoV-2 infection or an uninfected control (not recorded which). The CDR3 runs from the conserved cysteine through the conserved F or W. Each record gives: D gene, clone size, J gene, V gene, CDR3 protein, CDR3 DNA. The D gene is left open where the match is weak. Clone size is shown for a subset of rows, as once, few, many or a class of expanded clone.

TRBD1 | many | TRBJ2-3 | TRBV18 | CASSPTGGRTDTQYF | TGTGCCAGCTCACCAACAGGGGGTCGAACAGATACGCAGTATTTT
TRBD1 | many | TRBJ1-4 | TRBV12-3/TRBV12-4 | CASSSGQGDEKLFF | TGTGCCAGCAGTTCTGGACAGGGGGATGAAAAACTGTTTTTT
NA | NA | TRBJ2-3 | TRBV7-6 | CASSLPADLTDTQYF | TGTGCCAGCAGCCTACCCGCAGACCTCACAGATACGCAGTATTTT
NA | few | TRBJ1-1 | TRBV11-2 | CASSQDGGTEAFF | TGTGCCAGCAGCCAGGATGGGGGCACTGAAGCTTTCTTT
TRBD1 | many | TRBJ1-6 | TRBV7-9 | CASSSVTHKQGPGNSPLHF | TGTGCCAGCAGCTCCGTAACCCACAAACAGGGGCCGGGGAATTCACCCCTCCACTTT
NA | few | TRBJ1-1 | TRBV7-9 | CASSQGGLGEAFF | TGTGCCAGCAGCCAAGGAGGGCTGGGTGAAGCTTTCTTT
TRBD1 | NA | TRBJ1-5 | TRBV4-3 | CASSQDLPRTGTDQPQHF | TGCGCCAGCAGCCAAGATCTACCCCGGACAGGGACGGATCAGCCCCAGCATTTT
TRBD1 | NA | TRBJ2-3 | TRBV7-9 | CASSLEDRPPGDTQYF | TGTGCCAGCAGCTTAGAGGACAGGCCTCCCGGAGATACGCAGTATTTT
TRBD1 | NA | TRBJ2-7 | TRBV27 | CASSPGPWTGAEQYF | TGTGCCAGCAGTCCGGGACCGTGGACAGGGGCCGAGCAGTACTTC
TRBD2 | NA | TRBJ2-5 | TRBV27 | CASSIRTSGDYQETQYF | TGTGCCAGCAGTATCCGGACTAGCGGGGACTACCAAGAGACCCAGTACTTC
NA | many | TRBJ1-1 | TRBV28 | CASTEGLNTEAFF | TGTGCCAGCACCGAGGGGCTGAACACTGAAGCTTTCTTT
NA | many | TRBJ2-7 | TRBV29-1 | CSVEGLTGNEQYF | TGCAGCGTTGAGGGTCTGACCGGGAACGAGCAGTACTTC
NA | few | TRBJ2-5 | TRBV9 | CASSVAFTRPTQETQYF | TGTGCCAGCAGCGTAGCTTTTACCAGACCAACTCAAGAGACCCAGTACTTC
NA | NA | TRBJ2-6 | TRBV5-1 | CASSLAGSQSSGANVLTF | TGCGCCAGCAGCTTGGCGGGCAGTCAGAGCTCTGGGGCCAACGTCCTGACTTTC
TRBD1 | few | TRBJ1-1 | TRBV24-1 | CATSDSGGSRTEAFF | TGTGCCACCAGTGATTCAGGGGGCTCACGCACTGAAGCTTTCTTT
NA | many | TRBJ2-5 | TRBV4-3 | CASSQEPLGLQETQYF | TGCGCCAGCAGCCAAGAACCTTTGGGTCTACAAGAGACCCAGTACTTC
TRBD1 | few | TRBJ2-7 | TRBV12-3/TRBV12-4 | CASTTGWDRVTSSSYEQYF | TGTGCCAGCACCACAGGTTGGGACAGGGTTACCTCCAGCTCCTACGAGCAGTACTTC
TRBD2 | NA | TRBJ2-7 | TRBV28 | CASSLWASGSYEQYF | TGTGCCAGCAGTTTATGGGCTAGCGGAAGCTACGAGCAGTACTTC
TRBD1 | few | TRBJ2-7 | TRBV12-3/TRBV12-4 | CASSPSGQTYEQYF | TGTGCCAGCAGTCCCTCGGGACAGACCTACGAGCAGTACTTC
NA | NA | TRBJ1-1 | TRBV5-6 | CASSSPFEGNTEAFF | TGTGCCAGCAGCTCGCCCTTCGAGGGGAACACTGAAGCTTTCTTT
NA | NA | TRBJ2-7 | TRBV7-6 | CASSSNPSGYSEQYF | TGTGCCAGCAGCTCTAACCCCTCAGGGTACTCCGAGCAGTACTTC
TRBD1 | few | TRBJ2-3 | TRBV7-9 | CASSSTGQGNTDTQYF | TGTGCCAGCAGTTCAACGGGACAGGGTAACACAGATACGCAGTATTTT
TRBD1 | NA | TRBJ2-2 | TRBV18 | CASSFLAGTANTGELFF | TGTGCCAGCTCATTTCTCGCCGGGACAGCGAACACCGGGGAGCTGTTTTTT
NA | many | TRBJ1-5 | TRBV20-1 | CSATPNNQPQHF | TGCAGTGCTACACCAAACAATCAGCCCCAGCATTTT
TRBD2 | many | TRBJ2-3 | TRBV20-1 | CSASSSARRGGAPTDTQYF | TGCAGTGCTAGCTCCTCGGCCCGGCGGGGGGGGGCCCCCACAGATACGCAGTATTTT
TRBD1 | few | TRBJ1-2 | TRBV5-4 | CASSFAGTGYGYTF | TGTGCCAGCAGCTTTGCCGGGACAGGCTATGGCTACACCTTC
NA | NA | TRBJ2-7 | TRBV6-6 | CASSYPELGHEQYF | TGTGCCAGCAGTTACCCTGAACTGGGCCACGAGCAGTACTTC
NA | many | TRBJ2-3 | TRBV2 | CASSPIGLTDTQYF | TGTGCCAGCAGCCCCATAGGACTTACAGATACGCAGTATTTT
TRBD1 | NA | TRBJ2-7 | TRBV20-1 | CSGRRTGLYEQYF | TGCAGTGGCCGTCGGACAGGGCTCTACGAGCAGTACTTC
TRBD2 | few | TRBJ2-5 | TRBV7-8 | CASSLPGLAAQGTQYF | TGTGCCAGCAGCTTGCCGGGACTAGCGGCCCAAGGGACCCAGTACTTC
NA | few | TRBJ2-7 | TRBV11-2 | CASSLQGSHEQYF | TGTGCCAGCAGCTTACAGGGTTCCCACGAGCAGTACTTC
NA | many | TRBJ2-1 | TRBV7-9 | CASSPEGTAAYNEQFF | TGTGCCAGCAGCCCAGAGGGGACTGCGGCATACAATGAGCAGTTCTTC
NA | NA | TRBJ2-2 | TRBV5-1 | CASSILTGRGPNTGELFF | TGCGCCAGCAGCATCCTCACAGGGCGCGGTCCGAACACCGGGGAGCTGTTTTTT
TRBD1 | NA | TRBJ2-5 | TRBV29-1 | CSAQQGARETQYF | TGCAGCGCCCAACAGGGGGCAAGGGAGACCCAGTACTTC
NA | many | TRBJ2-7 | TRBV4-1 | CASSQDRSPWGEQYF | TGCGCCAGCAGCCAAGATAGGTCTCCCTGGGGCGAGCAGTACTTC
NA | NA | TRBJ1-2 | TRBV28 | CASSLGLYGYTF | TGTGCCAGCAGTCTGGGACTGTATGGCTACACCTTC
NA | NA | TRBJ2-7 | TRBV7-9 | CASSTTIFSYEQYF | TGTGCCAGCAGCACGACTATCTTCTCCTACGAGCAGTACTTC
NA | many | TRBJ1-2 | TRBV10-1 | CASSQDGNYGYTF | TGTGCCAGCAGCCAGGACGGGAACTATGGCTACACCTTC
NA | NA | TRBJ2-1 | TRBV28 | CASSFVFEQFF | TGTGCCAGCAGTTTTGTGTTTGAGCAGTTCTTC
NA | many | TRBJ1-5 | TRBV28 | CASRPLPGAGQPQHF | TGTGCCAGCCGTCCTCTTCCAGGGGCCGGTCAGCCCCAGCATTTT
TRBD1 | NA | TRBJ1-1 | TRBV13 | CASSPDRFVLPEAFF | TGTGCCAGCAGCCCGGACAGGTTTGTTCTCCCTGAAGCTTTCTTT
TRBD2 | few | TRBJ2-7 | TRBV7-2 | CASSLGVAGTYEQYF | TGTGCCAGCAGCTTAGGGGTAGCGGGGACCTACGAGCAGTACTTC